Below are 8 T cell receptor beta chains sequenced from a single sample in a study of beta chain features in type 1 diabetes. Points from the study as a whole: Researchers report that Type 1 diabetes patients had moderately but significantly shorter TCRB CDR3s across all four CD4+ subsets.

All of the isolated RNA was reverse transcribed, so expressed TCRB transcripts were sequenced. Produced via immunoSEQ multiplex PCR; TCRdb's table is partial and in-frame only. The sample yields more than 250,000 clones, roughly 21% seen once. No antigen has been identified for these receptors. The sequencing input was naive CD4+ T cells from blood. The receptors shown here come from a woman aged 40 to 55 with type 1 diabetes.

This chain connects TRBV9 to TRBJ2-6; TRBD2 matches 7 bases. Germline V gene lookup returns CDR1 SGDLS and CDR2 YYNGEE. The junction had 8 bases not matched to a gene; V was cut back by 4 bases and J by 4 bases. The CDR3 length is 16 residues. CDR3 loop: CASSPDGRFGANVLTF. CDR3 sequence (DNA): TGTGCCAGCAGCCCCGACGGGAGGTTCGGGGCCAACGTCCTGACTTTC.

The table lists this clone with a few counts. The rearrangement links TRBV27 to TRBJ1-2, with D hard to call. The V gene's germline CDR1 is MNHEY and CDR2 SMNVEV (reference sequence). The CDR3 extends over 14 amino acids. Trimming shortened V by 7 bases and J by 6 bases, and 18 bases separated the two germline ends. The CDR3 protein is CASTRTGITDGYTF. The CDR3 nucleotides are TGTGCCAGCACCCGAACGGGTATTACGGATGGCTACACCTTC.

The genes are TRBV7-9 and TRBJ1-5; TRBD1 is a possible D gene (5 bases). Germline V gene lookup returns CDR1 SEHNR and CDR2 FQNEAQ (reference sequence). CDR3 length: 16 amino acids. V was clipped by 0 bases and J by 7 bases, with 16 bases between them. CDR3 sequence: CASSLAGAGKGQPQHF. The CDR3 DNA reads as TGTGCCAGCAGCTTAGCAGGGGCCGGCAAGGGGCAGCCCCAGCATTTT.

This chain joins TRBV6-1 and TRBJ2-7, with TRBD1 matching 7 bases. The germline gives CDR1 MNHNS, CDR2 SASEGT. The trim removed 1 base at V and 5 bases at J, leaving 11 bases unmatched. The CDR3 is 16 residues long. DNA of the CDR3: TGTGCCAGCAGTGAAGACCGGATGACAGGGCGGGACGAGCAGTACTTC. Translating it yields CASSEDRMTGRDEQYF.

This sequence joins TRBV9 and TRBJ2-3; TRBD2 matches 12 bases. Germline V gene lookup returns CDR1 SGDLS and CDR2 YYNGEE. The junction had 16 bases not matched to a gene; V was cut back by 4 bases and J by 4 bases. This CDR3 comprises 19 residues. The CDR3 region is CASSPSDALAGGHPDTQYF. CDR3 coding DNA: TGTGCCAGCAGCCCCTCAGATGCGCTAGCGGGGGGGCATCCAGATACGCAGTATTTT.

The chain combines TRBV9 with TRBJ2-3, with 7 bases that match TRBD1. The CDR3 loop spans 15 amino acids. Germline V gene data show CDR1 as SGDLS and CDR2 as YYNGEE. The J segment lost 2 bases and the V segment lost 3 bases, leaving 6 bases of the junction unmatched. CDR3: CASSGDRDDTDTQYF. The CDR3 DNA follows: TGTGCCAGCAGCGGGGACAGAGACGACACAGATACGCAGTATTTT.

CDR3 loop: CASKGREDF. The CDR3 region has the DNA TGTGCCAGCAAAGGCAGGGAAGACTTC. The chain carries TRBV21-1 and TRBJ2-7; TRBD1, the D gene given by the table, was not confirmed from the DNA. TRBV21-1 is flagged as a pseudogene. The CDR3 consists of 9 residues.

CDR3 residues: CASSPDPNTGELFF. The CDR3 DNA is TGTGCCAGCAGCCCAGATCCGAACACCGGGGAGCTGTTTTTT. The chain combines TRBV11-3 with TRBJ2-2; no reliable D call. The CDR3 spans 14 residues. Per the germline V gene, CDR1 is SGHNT and CDR2 is YENEEA. Trimming left V 5 bases short and J 0 bases short, with 7 bases between.